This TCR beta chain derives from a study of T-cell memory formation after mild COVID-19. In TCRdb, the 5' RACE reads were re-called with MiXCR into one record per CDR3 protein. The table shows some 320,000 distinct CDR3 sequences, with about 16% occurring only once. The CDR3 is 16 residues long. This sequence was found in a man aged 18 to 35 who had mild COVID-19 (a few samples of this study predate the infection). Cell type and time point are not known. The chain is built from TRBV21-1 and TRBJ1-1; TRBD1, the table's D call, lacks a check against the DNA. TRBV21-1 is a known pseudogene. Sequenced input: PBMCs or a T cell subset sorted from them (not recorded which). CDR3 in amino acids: CASSSHPGTLNTEAFF. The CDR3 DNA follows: TGTGCCAGCAGCTCCCATCCCGGGACATTGAACACTGAAGCTTTCTTT.